Below, one T cell receptor (beta chain) is given with its context. Some clones are missing from TCRdb's copy, which holds only in-frame ones; the method was immunoSEQ multiplex PCR. The sample comprises 85,000 to 100,000 clones, approximately 90% of which are singletons, and under 0.65% rests with the top ten. The time point: baseline, week 1 (first vaccination visit). The treatment is: pre-vaccination baseline after standard-of-care therapy. This entry is derived from a study of a mutant IDH1 vaccine in newly diagnosed glioma. Germline V gene lookup returns CDR1 WSHSY and CDR2 SAAADI. V lost 7 bases and J lost 2, with 12 bases in between. The CDR3 loop spans 13 amino acids.

This chain joins TRBV10-2 and TRBJ2-7; no clear D gene. Sequencing was performed on PBMCs, taken from a glioma patient treated with radiotherapy, temozolomide or both. This clonotype was obtained from a woman between 50 and 59 years old with glioma. DNA of the CDR3: TGCGCCAGCACCTTCGACTTTACCTACGAGCAGTACTTC. It yields the protein CASTFDFTYEQYF.